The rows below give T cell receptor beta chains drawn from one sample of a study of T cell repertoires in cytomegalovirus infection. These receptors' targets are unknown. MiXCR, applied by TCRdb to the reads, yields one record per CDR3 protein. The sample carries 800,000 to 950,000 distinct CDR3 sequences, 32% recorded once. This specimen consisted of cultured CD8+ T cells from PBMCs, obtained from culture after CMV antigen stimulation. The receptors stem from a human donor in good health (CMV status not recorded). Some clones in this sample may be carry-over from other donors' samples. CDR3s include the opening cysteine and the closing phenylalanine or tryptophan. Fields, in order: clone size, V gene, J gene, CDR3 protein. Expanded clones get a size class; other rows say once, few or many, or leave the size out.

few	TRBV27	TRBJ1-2	CASSPSGGIGYGYTF
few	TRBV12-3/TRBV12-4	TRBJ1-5	CARHDRENQPQHF
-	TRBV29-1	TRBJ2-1	CSVGGGWNEQFF
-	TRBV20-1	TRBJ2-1	CSASSPGIGSYNEQFF
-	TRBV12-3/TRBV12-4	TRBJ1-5	CASSWDSVNQPQHF
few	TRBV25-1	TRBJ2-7	CASSPLGQGYEQYF
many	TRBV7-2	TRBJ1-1	CASSLVLRFELGAFF
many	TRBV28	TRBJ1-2	CASSIGILYGYTF
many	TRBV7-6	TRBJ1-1	CASSLGEGVSNTEAFF
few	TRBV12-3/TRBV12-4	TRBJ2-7	CASSPDRSGDEQYF
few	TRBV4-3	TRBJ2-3	CASSQDLSWADTQYF
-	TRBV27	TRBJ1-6	CASRPGTTSPLHF
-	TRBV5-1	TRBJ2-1	CASSLGGTSPREQFF
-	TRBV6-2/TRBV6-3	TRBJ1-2	CASSFEGLDYGYTF
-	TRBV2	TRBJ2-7	CASSEGRGPGYEQYF
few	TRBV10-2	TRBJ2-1	CASSEGDEQFF
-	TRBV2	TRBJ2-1	CASGGGGAGYEQFF
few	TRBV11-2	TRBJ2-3	CASSPGTSGAFTDTQYF
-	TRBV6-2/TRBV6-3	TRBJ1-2	CASSYPYGYTF
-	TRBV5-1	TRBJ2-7	CASSLGQGTDEQYF
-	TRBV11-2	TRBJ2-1	CASSLRTSGGLSYNEQFF
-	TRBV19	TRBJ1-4	CASSDYFPGQGENEKLFF
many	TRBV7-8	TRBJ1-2	CASSPTGGRVDAYTF
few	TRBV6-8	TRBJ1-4	CASSYETDSQEKLFF
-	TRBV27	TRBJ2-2	CASSLIGTSNTGELFF
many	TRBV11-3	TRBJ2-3	CASSITTWGTTDTQYF
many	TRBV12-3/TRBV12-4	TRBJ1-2	CASSPRGAAYGYTF
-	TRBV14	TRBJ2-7	CASNQILFYEQYF